This T cell receptor (beta chain) emerged from a study of CD8+CD57+ T cells in acquired aplastic anemia (dated by TCRdb to about 2018). Regarding the complete study: Extracted DNA from sorted CD4+ and CD8+ cells averaged about 3 ug, ranging from roughly 0.19 to 27.4 ug. Mean read counts for healthy donor samples were around 10 million for CD4+ cells and about 12 million for CD8+ cells.

The germline V gene (reference sequence) yields LGHDT for CDR1 and YNNKEL for CDR2. The CDR3 has 14 amino acids, counting the end cysteine and phenylalanine. Only the CDR3 DNA stays, 42 bases, in frame from base 1. What the study reported, not specific to this receptor: Some 30 CD8+ CDR3 sequences were found to be shared between patients and controls, but these sequences appeared to be highly expressed in patients and within the immunodominant clones of the patients. CD8+ Simpson's diversity did not differ significantly between patients and healthy controls (P=0.060).

This clonotype was seen a single time. The antigen this receptor binds is unknown. This clone may be a read error of a much larger clone one base away. In the study, sorted CD4+ and CD8+ blood T cells from patients with severe aplastic anemia and from healthy subjects underwent deep sequencing of TCR repertoires. Ficoll-Paque density gradient centrifugation was used to isolate peripheral blood mononuclear cells. CD4+ and CD8+ T cells were sorted by FACS or magnetic beads before DNA extraction. Genomic DNA was used as template for profiling of TCR beta VDJ combinations and CDR3 sequences. An Illumina HiSeq 2000 was used for TCR repertoire sequencing. On the study's bioinformatics: TRBV/TRBJ rearrangement plots, CDR3 size and DJ length profiles, and Simpson's diversity index were used to evaluate the repertoires. The most abundant DNA sequence in the deep sequencing data was defined as the immunodominant clone. CDR3 amino acid sequences were checked for sharing between subjects and were compared against published repertoires and the VDJdb database. The public reads were reanalyzed by TCRdb: fastp trimming at Q25, MiXCR alignment, in-frame beta chains only. Each CDR3 protein gets just one entry, which takes the most common genes and DNA from the rows behind it. For this entry, the V and J calls and clone size follow TCRdb and not the study's own pipeline. Recorded for this sample are some 120,000 distinct CDR3 sequences; about 48% of them occurred a single time. The ten largest make up around 2.5% of the sample.

The sample consisted of sorted CD4+, CD8+, or CD8+CD57+ T cells (not recorded which) from PBMCs. The sequence was collected from a human donor in good health, serving as a control. This chain joins TRBV3-1 to TRBJ1-1; 7 central nucleotides agree with TRBD1. The CDR3 loop reads CASSQAMGTVETFF. The DNA reads as follows: TGTGCCAGCAGCCAAGCTATGGGGACAGTTGAAACTTTCTTT.